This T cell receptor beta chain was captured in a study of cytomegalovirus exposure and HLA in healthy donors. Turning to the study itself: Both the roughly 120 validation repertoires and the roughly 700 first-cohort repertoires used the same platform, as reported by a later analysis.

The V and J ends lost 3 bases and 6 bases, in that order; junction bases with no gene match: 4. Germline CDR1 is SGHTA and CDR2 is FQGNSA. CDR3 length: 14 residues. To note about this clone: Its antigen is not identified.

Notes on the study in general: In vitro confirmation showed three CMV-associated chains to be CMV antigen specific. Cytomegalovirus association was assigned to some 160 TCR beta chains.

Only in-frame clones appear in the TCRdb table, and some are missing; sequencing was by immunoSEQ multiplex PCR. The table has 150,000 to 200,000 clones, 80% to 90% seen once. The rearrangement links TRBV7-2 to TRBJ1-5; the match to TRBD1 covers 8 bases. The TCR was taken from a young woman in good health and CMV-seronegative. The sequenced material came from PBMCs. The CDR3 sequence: CASSFPGGVQPQHF. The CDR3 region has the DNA TGTGCCAGCAGCTTCCCAGGGGGCGTTCAGCCCCAGCATTTT.